These 6 T cell receptor beta chains were sequenced from one sample in a study of cytomegalovirus exposure and HLA in healthy donors. Amplification used 60 Vbeta primers and 13 Jbeta primers. The repertoire was sequenced with immunoSEQ multiplex PCR; TCRdb's copy has only in-frame clones and lacks some. The sample comprises 95,000 to 100,000 clones, roughly three quarters of which are singletons, and 7.5% to 9% rests with the top ten. The sequencing input was PBMCs. Source of these receptors: a female donor in good health and CMV-seronegative.

There are a few counts of this clone. The CDR3 here is CASSPPPGRPYEQYF. CDR3 DNA sequence: TGTGCCAGCAGCCCCCCCCCAGGGAGGCCCTACGAGCAGTACTTC. The V and J genes are TRBV5-4 and TRBJ2-7; tentative D call: TRBD2 (6 bases). The CDR3 covers 15 residues. Germline lookup yields CDR1 SGHNT and CDR2 YYREEE (reference sequence). V shed 4 bases and J shed 2 bases, with 16 bases lying between them. The full variable domain, in which reference TRBV5-4 and TRBJ2-7 provide the parts outside the CDR3, is ETGVTQSPTHLIKTRGQQVTLRCSSQSGHNTVSWYQQALGQGPQFIFQYYREEENGRGNFPPRFSGLQFPNYSSELNVNALELDDSALYLCASSPPPGRPYEQYFGPGTRLTVT.

The chain joins TRBV7-3 to TRBJ2-7; D may be TRBD2 (5 bases). This CDR3 has 13 residues. From germline, CDR1 is SGHTA and CDR2 FQGTGA. Between the trimmed V and J ends, which lost 6 bases and 5 bases, there was a span of 14 bases. The DNA for the CDR3 is TGTGCCAGCAGTCCCGGGATGCTCGACGAGCAGTACTTC. This translates into CASSPGMLDEQYF.

V is TRBV5-6 and J is TRBJ2-5; 12 nucleotides agree with TRBD1. The tail of the sequence fits TRBJ2-7 better, so the J call may be wrong. There are 18 residues in the CDR3. CDR1 SGHDT and CDR2 YYEEEE come from the germline V gene. CDR3 protein: CASSFFASRGQGAAEQYF. CDR3 bases: TGTGCCAGCAGCTTCTTTGCCAGCCGGGGACAGGGGGCGGCCGAGCAGTACTTC.

The chain is built from TRBV30 and TRBJ1-6; tentative D call: TRBD1 (5 bases). Trimming pared 4 bases from V and 7 bases from J, leaving 11 bases between. Germline lookup yields CDR1 GTSNPN and CDR2 SVGIG (reference sequence). The CDR3 extends over 13 amino acids. CDR3 DNA: TGTGCCTGGACCCGACAGATAAATTCACCCCTCCACTTT. Amino acids: CAWTRQINSPLHF.

The table lists this clone with a few counts. The chain is built from TRBV7-3 and TRBJ2-3; TRBD1 aligns across 7 bases. CDR1 and CDR2 (germline): SGHTA, FQGTGA. CDR3 length: 15 residues. Losses at the gene ends were 2 bases for V and 1 base for J; bases not matched to a gene: 3. CDR3 DNA sequence: TGTGCCAGCAGCTTAGTTGGACAGGGCACAGATACGCAGTATTTT. Amino acid sequence: CASSLVGQGTDTQYF.

This clone was found once. The chain is built from TRBV6-1 and TRBJ1-1; weak D call: TRBD1 (5 bases). The CDR3 consists of 14 residues. Germline V CDR1 and CDR2: MNHNS, SASEGT. The V and J ends lost 2 bases and 4 bases respectively, with 11 bases between them. The CDR3 sequence is CASSETWGGTEAFF. In nucleotides, the CDR3 is TGTGCCAGCAGTGAAACTTGGGGGGGCACTGAAGCTTTCTTT.